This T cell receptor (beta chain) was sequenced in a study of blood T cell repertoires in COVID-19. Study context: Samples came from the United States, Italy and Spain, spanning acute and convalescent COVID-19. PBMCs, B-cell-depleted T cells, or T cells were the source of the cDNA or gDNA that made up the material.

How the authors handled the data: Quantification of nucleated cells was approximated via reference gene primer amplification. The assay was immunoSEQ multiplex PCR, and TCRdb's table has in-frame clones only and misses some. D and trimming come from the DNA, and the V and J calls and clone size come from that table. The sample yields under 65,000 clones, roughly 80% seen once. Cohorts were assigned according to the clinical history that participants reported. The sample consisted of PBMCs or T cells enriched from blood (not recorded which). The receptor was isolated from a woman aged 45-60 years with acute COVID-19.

Written as DNA, the CDR3 is TGTGCCAGCATTTATTCCTATAATTCACCCCTCCACTTT. Its protein is CASIYSYNSPLHF. This rearrangement joins TRBV2 to TRBJ1-6, with D unresolved. This CDR3 has 13 amino acids. V shed 7 bases and J shed 1 base, with 5 bases lying between them. Germline values: CDR1 SNHLY, CDR2 FYNNEI.